This TCR beta chain was sequenced in a study of blood T cell repertoires in COVID-19. Study-level information: Acute and convalescent COVID-19 specimens originated in the United States, Italy and Spain. In each case, the material was cDNA or gDNA derived from T cells, B-cell-depleted T cells, or PBMCs.

The ends were cut back, 0 bases at V and 4 bases at J, with 15 bases in the middle. Germline V gives CDR1 LNHNV, CDR2 YYDKDF (reference sequence). The CDR3 spans 16 residues. In the authors' methods: Reference gene primer amplification yielded estimated nucleated cell counts. The data were produced by immunoSEQ multiplex PCR, yet TCRdb's version contains in-frame clones alone and is incomplete. V and J calls and clone size are as listed in that table; D and trimming were resolved from the DNA. This table holds some 350,000 clones, around 87% found once. Sample: peripheral blood. The V gene is TRBV15, the J gene TRBJ1-2, with D possibly matching TRBD1 (5 bases). The TCR was taken from a human donor in a cohort sampled during active COVID-19. The DNA for the CDR3 is TGTGCCACCAGCAGAGATCTAAGGGGCGTTATCTATGGCTACACCTTC. It is translated as CATSRDLRGVIYGYTF.